The rows below give T cell receptor beta chains drawn from one sample of a study of identical twins. Each CDR3 protein gets one entry after TCRdb re-called the 5' RACE reads with MiXCR. This sample has 500,000 to 550,000 distinct CDR3 sequences, with around 20% found just once. The same specimen was also included in a second study, on T cells expressing NK-cell markers.

Material: CD4+ T cells sorted from blood. These TCRs come from a woman aged 18-30 years in good health. The CDR3 runs from the conserved cysteine through the conserved F or W. The order of the fields is CDR3 protein, CDR3 DNA, V gene, clone size, D gene, CDR3 length, J gene. D genes are given only for firm matches. Clone size is not always given. Where it is, it says once, few, many or a class for expanded clones.

CDR3: CASSARQSYEQYF
DNA: TGCGCCAGCAGCGCGAGACAGTCCTACGAGCAGTACTTC
V: TRBV5-1
size: -
D: -
length: 13
J: TRBJ2-7

CDR3: CSVGDRVPYGYTF
DNA: TGCAGCGTTGGGGACCGAGTCCCTTATGGCTACACCTTC
V: TRBV29-1
size: many
D: -
length: 13
J: TRBJ1-2

CDR3: CSARLTGEKLFF
DNA: TGCAGTGCTAGACTTACAGGGGAAAAACTGTTTTTT
V: TRBV20-1
size: -
D: -
length: 12
J: TRBJ1-4

CDR3: CSARDPGPYGYTF
DNA: TGCAGTGCTAGAGATCCCGGGCCCTATGGCTACACCTTC
V: TRBV20-1
size: few
D: -
length: 13
J: TRBJ1-2

CDR3: CASSVNLGTNEKLFF
DNA: TGTGCCAGCAGTGTCAACCTGGGGACTAATGAAAAACTGTTTTTT
V: TRBV6-1
size: few
D: -
length: 15
J: TRBJ1-4

CDR3: CASSLRRDHAEAFF
DNA: TGTGCCAGCAGCTTGAGGAGGGATCACGCTGAAGCTTTCTTT
V: TRBV5-5
size: many
D: -
length: 14
J: TRBJ1-1

CDR3: CATSGGGEQYF
DNA: TGTGCCACCAGCGGAGGGGGGGAGCAGTACTTC
V: TRBV15
size: few
D: -
length: 11
J: TRBJ2-7

CDR3: CAGGGRGHNEQFF
DNA: TGTGCCGGCGGGGGCCGTGGGCACAATGAGCAGTTCTTC
V: TRBV7-9
size: -
D: -
length: 13
J: TRBJ2-1

CDR3: CASSARQGVGGIQYF
DNA: TGTGCCAGCAGTGCTCGACAGGGGGTTGGGGGCATTCAGTACTTC
V: TRBV6-1
size: few
D: TRBD1
length: 15
J: TRBJ2-4

CDR3: CSAEDGGTDTQYF
DNA: TGCAGTGCTGAGGACGGTGGGACAGATACGCAGTATTTT
V: TRBV20-1
size: -
D: -
length: 13
J: TRBJ2-3